What follows describes a single T cell receptor beta chain. Its antigen is unidentified. The CDR3 has 17 residues. Trimming stripped 4 bases from V and 1 base from J, with 19 bases between. Germline-derived CDR1 and CDR2 are MNHNS and SASEGT. All patients experienced relapse after autologous stem cell transplantation, and brentuximab vedotin exposure was variable. Profiling relied on immunoSEQ multiplex PCR, and the TCRdb table lists in-frame clones only, not all of them. Of around 91,000 clones in the sample, around 90% were seen once. The sample comes from a study of PD-1 blockade in classical Hodgkin lymphoma. Overall study results and limits: With CD4+ cells, TCR diversity rose significantly by C4D1, but not with CD8+ cells. Differences between repertoires have undefined causes, possibly disease activity or prior therapy. Before treatment, complete responders showed about the same diversity as newly diagnosed patients. Exclusion was applied to patients who started nivolumab under 1 year after ASCT.

This sequence was found in a human donor with classical Hodgkin lymphoma. This material consisted of peripheral blood mononuclear cells (PBMCs), taken at baseline. The chain links TRBV6-1 to TRBJ2-5, with D perhaps matching TRBD2 (8 bases). The CDR3 region is CASSGQGLAGFQETQYF. CDR3 DNA sequence: TGTGCCAGCAGTGGACAGGGCCTAGCGGGTTTCCAAGAGACCCAGTACTTC.